These 8 T cell receptor beta chains were sequenced from one sample in a study of blood T cell repertoires in COVID-19. Profiling relied on immunoSEQ multiplex PCR, and the TCRdb table lists in-frame clones only, not all of them. The table lists 250,000 or so clones, 70% to 85% of them singletons, with roughly 9.8% in the top ten. Specimen: peripheral blood. The source is a man older than 75 with acute or convalescent COVID-19.

The V call is TRBV7-8, the J call TRBJ1-2; 7 positions match TRBD1. The CDR3 has 14 residues. CDR1 SGHVS and CDR2 FQNEAQ come from the germline V gene. Germline trimming cut 5 bases from V and 4 bases from J; bases unmatched to any gene: 7. The chain's CDR3 is CASSPRRDSYGYTF. The CDR3 nucleotides are TGTGCCAGCAGCCCACGCCGGGACAGCTATGGCTACACCTTC.

V gene TRBV5-1 combines with J gene TRBJ2-7; TRBD1 matches 9 bases. Looked up from germline, CDR1 is SGHRS and CDR2 is YFSETQ. The CDR3 runs to 14 residues. The V and J ends lost 3 bases and 2 bases, in that order; junction bases with no gene match: 3. The CDR3 nucleotides are TGCGCCAGCAGCTGGGACAGGGCTACCTACGAGCAGTACTTC. This codes for CASSWDRATYEQYF. Together with reference TRBV5-1 and TRBJ2-7, the CDR3 gives the full variable domain: KAGVTQTPRYLIKTRGQQVTLSCSPISGHRSVSWYQQTPGQGLQFLFEYFSETQRNKGNFPGRFSGRQFSNSRSEMNVSTLELGDSALYLCASSWDRATYEQYFGPGTRLTVT.

The rearrangement uses TRBV19 and TRBJ1-4, with D perhaps TRBD1 (5 bases). CDR1 and CDR2 (germline): LNHDA, SQIVND (reference sequence). Trimming cost V 3 bases and J 6 bases, with 11 bases left between them. This CDR3 has 14 amino acids. The CDR3 loop is CASSMSGIDEKLFF. In DNA form, the CDR3 reads TGTGCCAGTAGTATGTCAGGGATTGATGAAAAACTGTTTTTT.

This chain connects TRBV5-1 to TRBJ2-7; TRBD2 matches at 11 bases. The CDR3 sequence is 13 residues long. J was trimmed by 3 bases and V by 5 bases; bases with no gene match: 1. In germline, CDR1 is SGHRS, CDR2 YFSETQ. The CDR3 reads CASRGTSGYEQYF. CDR3 in DNA: TGCGCCAGCAGAGGGACTAGCGGCTACGAGCAGTACTTC.

This clone was detected only a few times. The chain couples TRBV9 to TRBJ1-3; 7 nucleotides align to TRBD1. The CDR3 totals 16 residues. The trim removed 1 base at V and 0 bases at J, leaving 4 bases unmatched. Germline values: CDR1 SGDLS, CDR2 YYNGEE. In DNA form, the CDR3 reads TGTGCCAGCAGCGTATCGGGACAGATCTCTGGAAACACCATATATTTT. Its protein product is CASSVSGQISGNTIYF.

This chain links TRBV2 with TRBJ1-1; TRBD1 matches 7 bases. This CDR3 is 15 amino acids long. Germline V gene data show CDR1 as SNHLY and CDR2 as FYNNEI. Unmatched junction bases numbered 11, after V lost 5 bases and J lost 5 bases. The CDR3 reads CASSSRTGLGTEAFF. The CDR3 nucleotides are TGTGCCAGCAGTTCCAGGACAGGTTTAGGGACTGAAGCTTTCTTT.

The rearrangement links TRBV7-9 to TRBJ1-4; the match to TRBD1 covers 7 bases. This CDR3 has 15 amino acids. CDR1 and CDR2 from the germline V gene are SEHNR and FQNEAQ (reference sequence). V lost 2 bases and J lost 5; bases outside the gene matches: 5. The CDR3 DNA reads as TGTGCCAGCAGCTTAAAAGGGACAGAGAATGAAAAACTGTTTTTT. This gives the protein CASSLKGTENEKLFF. The full variable domain, with the rest looked up from reference TRBV7-9 and TRBJ1-4, is DTGVSQNPRHKITKRGQNVTFRCDPISEHNRLYWYRQTLGQGPEFLTYFQNEAQLEKSRLLSDRFSAERPKGSFSTLEIQRTEQGDSAMYLCASSLKGTENEKLFFGSGTQLSVL.

This chain uses TRBV27 with TRBJ1-5; no reliable D call. CDR1 and CDR2 from the germline V gene are MNHEY and SMNVEV (reference sequence). The CDR3 length is 15 residues. V was clipped by 0 bases and J by 0 bases, with 6 bases between them. The CDR3 reads CASSLSQYSNQPQHF. The DNA of the CDR3 is TGTGCCAGCAGTTTATCCCAGTATAGCAATCAGCCCCAGCATTTT.